A selection of T cell receptor beta chains follows, all from one sample in a study of blood T cell repertoires in COVID-19. TCRdb keeps only in-frame clones here, not all; method: immunoSEQ multiplex PCR. This table holds 350,000 to 400,000 clones, roughly nine tenths found once. Sequencing was done on a sample of PBMCs or T cells enriched from blood (not recorded which). The receptor source for this set is a man aged 18-30 years who had recovered from COVID-19. CDR3s include the opening cysteine and the closing phenylalanine or tryptophan. D genes are given only for firm matches. Clone size is not always given. Where it is, it says once, few, many or a class for expanded clones.

.	TRBV18	.	TRBJ1-2	TGTGCCAGCTCCCGGGCAGGGGATGGCTACACCTTC	CASSRAGDGYTF
.	TRBV7-2	TRBD2	TRBJ2-1	TGTGCCAGCAGATACGCGGGGGTAGGGCGAGGCGAGCAGTTCTTC	CASRYAGVGRGEQFF
.	TRBV9	.	TRBJ1-2	TGTGCCAGCAGCGAGGACAGCATTTACATAACTGGCTACCAGGGCTACACCTTC	CASSEDSIYITGYQGYTF
.	TRBV11-2	.	TRBJ2-2	TGTGCCAGCAGCTTATATCCTCGGGGTTTGTCTACCGGGGAGCTGTTTTTT	CASSLYPRGLSTGELFF
.	TRBV9	.	TRBJ1-1	TGTGCCAGCAGCGTAGATGCAGGGATGAACACTGAAGCTTTCTTT	CASSVDAGMNTEAFF
few	TRBV7-8	.	TRBJ1-5	TGTGCCAGCAGCTTAATTGACAGGCCAGATCAGCCCCAGCATTTT	CASSLIDRPDQPQHF
.	TRBV5-8	TRBD2	TRBJ2-5	TGTGCCAGCAGCTTGAATATCCGGGAGGGGGAGACCCAGTACTTC	CASSLNIREGETQYF
.	TRBV2	.	TRBJ1-1	TGTGCCAGCAGTGGAAGCCCTGACAGGAACACTGAAGCTTTCTTT	CASSGSPDRNTEAFF
.	TRBV5-4	TRBD2	TRBJ2-1	TGTGCCAGCAGGCCCACTAGCGGGGGTCTCTACAATGAGCAGTTCTTC	CASRPTSGGLYNEQFF
.	TRBV27	TRBD2	TRBJ2-7	TGTGCCAGCAGTTTAGAGCCGGGACTAGCTTACGAGCAGTACTTC	CASSLEPGLAYEQYF
.	TRBV19	.	TRBJ2-5	TGTGCCAGTAGTAGAACCGGGACAATTTCCCAAGAGACCCAGTACTTC	CASSRTGTISQETQYF
.	TRBV28	.	TRBJ1-1	TGTGCCAGCACCCGGGGGGACACTGAAGCTTTCTTT	CASTRGDTEAFF
.	TRBV30	.	TRBJ1-1	TGTGCCTGGACTAACACAGGAAAAGCTTTCTTT	CAWTNTGKAFF
.	TRBV18	.	TRBJ1-1	TGTGCCAGCTCACCAGGGAGGGGCACTGAAGCTTTCTTT	CASSPGRGTEAFF
.	TRBV7-2	.	TRBJ1-2	TGTGCCAGCAGCTTAAGCCTTCAGGAGGGAGCCTATGGCTACACCTTC	CASSLSLQEGAYGYTF
.	TRBV19	.	TRBJ2-7	TGTGCCAGTAGTTTCAGGGGTCCCTACGAGCAGTACTTC	CASSFRGPYEQYF
.	TRBV25-1	.	TRBJ1-1	TGTGCCAGCAGTGAGACCAGGGAAGCTGAAGCTTTCTTT	CASSETREAEAFF